The present T cell receptor beta chain was sequenced within a study of T cells in Graves' hyperthyroidism and ophthalmopathy. Patients affected by ophthalmopathy presented a Clinical Activity Score of at least 3, a NOSPECS grade of at least 4, and disease duration below 3 months. Lactation, pregnancy, other autoimmune disease or uncontrolled infection excluded patients. The source of the PBMCs was around 9 ml of fresh peripheral blood. This clonotype has at least ten counts. CDR1 SGHTA and CDR2 FQGTGA come from the germline V gene. The ends were cut back, 6 bases at V and 6 bases at J, with 12 bases in the middle. The CDR3 is made up of 12 amino acids. The TCR beta CDR3 regions underwent amplification using RNA transcripts as the source. The study used the HTBI primer set for a first-round RT-PCR of the TCR CDR3. MiXCR, applied by TCRdb to the multiplex PCR reads, yields one record per CDR3 protein. Of around 340,000 distinct CDR3 sequences listed, around a sixth are singletons.

Sequences were obtained from blood. This receptor was obtained from a woman in her 40s with Graves' ophthalmopathy. The rearrangement links TRBV7-3 to TRBJ2-7; D remains ambiguous. CDR3 loop: CASSPNGVEQYF. The CDR3 DNA reads TGTGCCAGCAGTCCCAATGGGGTCGAGCAGTACTTC.